This TCR beta chain comes out of a study of graft-versus-host responses after intestinal transplantation. Findings of the study overall: Recipient marrow held GvH clones, some first seen in ileum or blood.

The ends were cut back, 0 bases at V and 5 bases at J, with 5 bases in the middle. Germline CDR1 reads SGHDT; CDR2 reads YYEEEE. The CDR3 runs 13 residues. On this clone itself: Its antigen is not known.

Produced via immunoSEQ multiplex PCR; TCRdb's table is partial and in-frame only. The data hold 130,000 or so clones, with about nine tenths observed a single time. The source material was unstimulated CD4+ T cells sorted from spleen or lymph node cells, sampled before intestinal transplant. The chain is built from TRBV5-6 and TRBJ2-2; no firm D call. The receptor comes from a human donor who received an intestinal transplant. In nucleotides, the CDR3 is TGTGCCAGCAGCTTGGGAGGAACCGGGGAGCTGTTTTTT. Encoded protein: CASSLGGTGELFF.